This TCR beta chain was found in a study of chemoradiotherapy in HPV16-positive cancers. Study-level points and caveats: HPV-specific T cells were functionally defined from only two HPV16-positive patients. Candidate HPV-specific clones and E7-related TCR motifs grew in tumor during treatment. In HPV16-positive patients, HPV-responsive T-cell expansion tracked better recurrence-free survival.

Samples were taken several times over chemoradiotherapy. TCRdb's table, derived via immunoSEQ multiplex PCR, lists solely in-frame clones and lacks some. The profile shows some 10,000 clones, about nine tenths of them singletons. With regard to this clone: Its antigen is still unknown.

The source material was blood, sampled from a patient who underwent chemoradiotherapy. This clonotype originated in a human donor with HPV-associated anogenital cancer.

The CDR3 DNA is TGTGCCTGGAATGGGGGCAGTGAAAAACTGTTTTTT. As protein: CAWNGGSEKLFF. The J gene is TRBJ1-4, the V gene TRBV30, with D maybe TRBD1 (6 bases). The V and J ends lost 4 bases and 7 bases respectively, with 10 bases between them. Germline CDR1 and CDR2: GTSNPN and SVGIG (reference sequence). The CDR3 is 12 amino acids.